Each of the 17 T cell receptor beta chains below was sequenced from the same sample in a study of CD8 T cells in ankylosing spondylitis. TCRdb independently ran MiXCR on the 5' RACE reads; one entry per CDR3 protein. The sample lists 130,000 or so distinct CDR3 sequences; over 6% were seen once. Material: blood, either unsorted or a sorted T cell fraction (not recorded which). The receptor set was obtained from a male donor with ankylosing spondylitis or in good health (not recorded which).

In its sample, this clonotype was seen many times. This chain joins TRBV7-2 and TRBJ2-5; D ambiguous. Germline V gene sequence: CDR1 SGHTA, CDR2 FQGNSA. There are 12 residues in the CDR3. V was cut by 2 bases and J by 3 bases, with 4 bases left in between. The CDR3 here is CASSLWEETQYF. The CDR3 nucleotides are TGTGCCAGCAGCTTATGGGAAGAGACCCAGTACTTC.

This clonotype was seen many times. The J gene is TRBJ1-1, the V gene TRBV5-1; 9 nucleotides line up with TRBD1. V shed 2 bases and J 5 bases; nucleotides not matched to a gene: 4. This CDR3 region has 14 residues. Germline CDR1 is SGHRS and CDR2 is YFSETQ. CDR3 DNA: TGCGCCAGCAGCTTTCCGGACAGGGGAACTGAAGCTTTCTTT. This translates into CASSFPDRGTEAFF.

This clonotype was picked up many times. The CDR3 DNA reads TGCAGTGTAGGGGGATCAGCAGATACGCAGTATTTT. It is translated as CSVGGSADTQYF. This chain joins TRBV20-1 and TRBJ2-3; the D gene is possibly TRBD1 (6 bases). The length of the CDR3 is 12 residues. With 7 bases removed from V and 4 bases from J, the gap between germline ends came to 12 bases. Germline V gives CDR1 DFQATT, CDR2 SNEGSKA (reference sequence).

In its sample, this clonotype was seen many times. CDR3 protein: CASSRESLETQYF. The CDR3 region has the DNA TGTGCCAGCAGCCGTGAGAGCCTTGAGACCCAGTACTTC. The rearrangement links TRBV7-6 to TRBJ2-5; the D is unclear. Trimming took off 5 bases at V and 5 bases at J, with 12 bases between the two ends. Germline values: CDR1 SGHVS, CDR2 FNYEAQ. The CDR3 sequence is 13 residues long.

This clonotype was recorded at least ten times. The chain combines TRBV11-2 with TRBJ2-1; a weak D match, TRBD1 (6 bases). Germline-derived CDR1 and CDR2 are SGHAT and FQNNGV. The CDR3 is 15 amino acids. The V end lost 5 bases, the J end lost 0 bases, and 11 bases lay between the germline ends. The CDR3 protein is CASSPGQVSYNEQFF. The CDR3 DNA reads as TGTGCCAGCAGCCCGGGACAAGTCTCCTACAATGAGCAGTTCTTC.

CDR3 loop: CASSLVPLNNEKLFF. CDR3 nucleotide sequence: TGTGCCAGCTCACTTGTTCCCCTGAACAATGAAAAACTGTTTTTT. The chain joins TRBV18 to TRBJ1-4, with D unresolved. The CDR3 extends over 15 amino acids. The germline gives CDR1 KGHSH, CDR2 LQKENI. V was shortened by 4 bases and J by 5 bases, with 14 bases between the two germline ends.

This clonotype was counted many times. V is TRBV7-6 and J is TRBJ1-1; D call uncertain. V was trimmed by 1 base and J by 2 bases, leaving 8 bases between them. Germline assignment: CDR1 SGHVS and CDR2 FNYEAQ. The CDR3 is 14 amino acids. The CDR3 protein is CASSLGHVNTEAFF. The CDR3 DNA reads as TGTGCCAGCAGCTTAGGGCACGTTAACACTGAAGCTTTCTTT.

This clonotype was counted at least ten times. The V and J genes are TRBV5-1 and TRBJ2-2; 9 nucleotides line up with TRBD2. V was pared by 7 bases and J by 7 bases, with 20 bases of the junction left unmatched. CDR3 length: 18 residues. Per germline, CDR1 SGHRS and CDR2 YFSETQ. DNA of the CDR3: TGCGCCAGCGAGAAGTCTGCCCATGCGGGGGGGCAGGGCGGGGAGCTGTTTTTT. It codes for CASEKSAHAGGQGGELFF.

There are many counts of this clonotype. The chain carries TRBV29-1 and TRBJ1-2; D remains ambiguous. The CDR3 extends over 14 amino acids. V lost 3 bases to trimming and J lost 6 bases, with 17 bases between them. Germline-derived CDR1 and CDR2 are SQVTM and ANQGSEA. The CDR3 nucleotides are TGCAGCGTTGATTTGGCTCGCGACCCCGATGGCTACACCTTC. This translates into CSVDLARDPDGYTF.

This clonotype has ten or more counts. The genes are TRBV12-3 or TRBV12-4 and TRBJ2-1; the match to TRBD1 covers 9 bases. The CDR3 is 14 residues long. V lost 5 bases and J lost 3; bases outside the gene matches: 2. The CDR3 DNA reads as TGTGCCAGCAGTACGACAGGGGGCTACAATGAGCAGTTCTTC. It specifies CASSTTGGYNEQFF.

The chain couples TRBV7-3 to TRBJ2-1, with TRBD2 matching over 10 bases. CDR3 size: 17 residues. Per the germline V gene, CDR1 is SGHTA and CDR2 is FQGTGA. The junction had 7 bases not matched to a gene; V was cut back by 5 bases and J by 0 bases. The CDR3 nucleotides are TGTGCCAGCAGCGTTTCTAGCGGGGGACGCTCCTACAATGAGCAGTTCTTC. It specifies CASSVSSGGRSYNEQFF.

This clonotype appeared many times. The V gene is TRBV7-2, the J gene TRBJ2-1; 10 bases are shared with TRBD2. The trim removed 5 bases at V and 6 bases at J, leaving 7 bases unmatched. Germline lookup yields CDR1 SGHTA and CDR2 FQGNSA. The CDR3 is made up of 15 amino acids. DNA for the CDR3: TGTGCCAGCAGCGGTCAAGCGGGAGGGATCAATGAGCAGTTCTTC. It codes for CASSGQAGGINEQFF.

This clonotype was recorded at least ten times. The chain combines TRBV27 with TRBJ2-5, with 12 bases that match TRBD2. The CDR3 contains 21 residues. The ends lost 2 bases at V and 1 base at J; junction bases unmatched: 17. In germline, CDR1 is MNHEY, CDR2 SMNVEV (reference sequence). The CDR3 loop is CASSLKAYRASGRGFQETQYF. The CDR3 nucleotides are TGTGCCAGCAGTTTAAAGGCCTACAGGGCTAGCGGGAGGGGATTCCAAGAGACCCAGTACTTC.

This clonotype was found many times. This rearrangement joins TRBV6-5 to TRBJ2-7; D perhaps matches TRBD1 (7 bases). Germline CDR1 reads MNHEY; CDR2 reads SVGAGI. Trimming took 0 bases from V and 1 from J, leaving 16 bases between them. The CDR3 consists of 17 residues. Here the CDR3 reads CASSYSYATGTSYEQYF. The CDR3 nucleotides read TGTGCCAGCAGTTACTCGTACGCGACAGGGACTTCCTACGAGCAGTACTTC.

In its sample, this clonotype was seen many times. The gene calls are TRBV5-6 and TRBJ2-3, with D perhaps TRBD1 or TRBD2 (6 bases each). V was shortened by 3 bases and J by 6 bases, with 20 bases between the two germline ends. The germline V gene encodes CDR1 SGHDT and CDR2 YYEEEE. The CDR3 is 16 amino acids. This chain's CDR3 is CASSSNGGGGGDTQYF. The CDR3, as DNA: TGTGCCAGCAGCTCCAACGGGGGCGGTGGCGGGGATACGCAGTATTTT.

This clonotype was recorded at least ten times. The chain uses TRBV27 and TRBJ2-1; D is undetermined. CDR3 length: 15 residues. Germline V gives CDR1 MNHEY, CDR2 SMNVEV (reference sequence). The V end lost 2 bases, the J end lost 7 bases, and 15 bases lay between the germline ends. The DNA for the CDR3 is TGTGCCAGCAGTTTAATTGGGCCCGGGCCGAATGAGCAGTTCTTC. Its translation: CASSLIGPGPNEQFF.

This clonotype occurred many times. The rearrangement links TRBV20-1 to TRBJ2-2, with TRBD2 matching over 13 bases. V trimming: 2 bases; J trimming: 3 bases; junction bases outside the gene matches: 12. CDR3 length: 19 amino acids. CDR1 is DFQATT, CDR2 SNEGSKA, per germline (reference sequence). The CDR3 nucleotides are TGCAGTGCTAGACACGGACTAGCGGGAGTAATAGGGGACACCGGGGAGCTGTTTTTT. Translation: CSARHGLAGVIGDTGELFF.